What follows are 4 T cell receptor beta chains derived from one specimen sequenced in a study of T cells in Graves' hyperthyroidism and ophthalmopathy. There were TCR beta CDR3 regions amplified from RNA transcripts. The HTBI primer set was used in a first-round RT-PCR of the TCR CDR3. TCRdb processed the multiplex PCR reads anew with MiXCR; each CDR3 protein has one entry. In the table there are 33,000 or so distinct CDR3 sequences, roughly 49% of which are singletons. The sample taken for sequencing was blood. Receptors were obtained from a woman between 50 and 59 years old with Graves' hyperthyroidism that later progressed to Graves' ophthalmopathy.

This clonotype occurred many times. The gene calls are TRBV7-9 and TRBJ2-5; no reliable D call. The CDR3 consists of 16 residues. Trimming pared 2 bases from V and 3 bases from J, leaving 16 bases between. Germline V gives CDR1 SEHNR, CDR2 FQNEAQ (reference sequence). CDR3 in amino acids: CASSLPMVYNEETQYF. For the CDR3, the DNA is TGTGCCAGCAGCTTACCCATGGTTTACAACGAAGAGACCCAGTACTTC.

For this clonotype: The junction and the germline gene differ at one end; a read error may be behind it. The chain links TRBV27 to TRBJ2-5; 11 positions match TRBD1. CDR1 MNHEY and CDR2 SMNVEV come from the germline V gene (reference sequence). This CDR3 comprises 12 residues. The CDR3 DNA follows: TGTGCCAGCAGTTATACCCTTGGGACAGGGGGCTTC. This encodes CASSYTLGTGGF.

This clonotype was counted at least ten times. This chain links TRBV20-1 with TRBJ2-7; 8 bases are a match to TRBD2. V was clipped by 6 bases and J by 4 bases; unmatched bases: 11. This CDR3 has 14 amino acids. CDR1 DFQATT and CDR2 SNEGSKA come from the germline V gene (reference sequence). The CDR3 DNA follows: TGCAGTGCCCCAAGACCGGGGGGGAGATACGAGCAGTACTTC. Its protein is CSAPRPGGRYEQYF.

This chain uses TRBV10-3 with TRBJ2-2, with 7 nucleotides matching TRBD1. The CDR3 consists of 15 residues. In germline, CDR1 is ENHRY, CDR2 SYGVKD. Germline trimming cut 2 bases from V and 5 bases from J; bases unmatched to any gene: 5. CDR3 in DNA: TGTGCCATCAGTGAGGGTCAGGGGGTGACCGGGGAGCTGTTTTTT. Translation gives CAISEGQGVTGELFF.